These 14 T cell receptor beta chains were sequenced from one sample in a study of T cell responses to AZD1222 COVID-19 vaccine. Assay: immunoSEQ multiplex PCR; the TCRdb copy retains only in-frame clones and omits some. Of around 140,000 clones detected, about 92% appear once; the ten largest clones hold approximately 0.9%. This material consisted of peripheral blood, taken on day 0 of MenACWY control vaccination. The receptors derive from an adult in good health.

The V gene is TRBV7-8, the J gene TRBJ1-4; D uncertain. Trimming removed 9 bases from V and 5 bases from J, with 7 bases in between. CDR3 length equals 11 residues. In germline, CDR1 is SGHVS, CDR2 FQNEAQ. The CDR3 DNA reads as TGTGCCAGTCGGGAAAATGAAAAACTGTTTTTT. Translating gives CASRENEKLFF.

The V call is TRBV6-5, the J call TRBJ1-5; unclear D gene. From germline, CDR1 is MNHEY and CDR2 SVGAGI. Trimming pared 6 bases from V and 5 bases from J, leaving 11 bases between. The CDR3 has 13 amino acids. CDR3 sequence: CASSAQLDQPQHF. CDR3 bases: TGTGCCAGCAGCGCCCAATTGGATCAGCCCCAGCATTTT.

The genes are TRBV2 and TRBJ2-2, with D possibly TRBD2 on 5 matching bases. Germline V lookup: CDR1 SNHLY, CDR2 FYNNEI. V lost 4 bases and J 0 bases, leaving 9 bases between the germline ends. The CDR3 covers 15 residues. DNA for the CDR3: TGTGCCAGCAGTGCATTCGGGGCGAACACCGGGGAGCTGTTTTTT. Protein product: CASSAFGANTGELFF. Together with reference TRBV2 and TRBJ2-2, the CDR3 gives the full variable domain: EPEVTQTPSHQVTQMGQEVILRCVPISNHLYFYWYRQILGQKVEFLVSFYNNEISEKSEIFDDQFSVERPDGSNFTLKIRSTKLEDSAMYFCASSAFGANTGELFFGEGSRLTVL.

V gene TRBV15 combines with J gene TRBJ1-5; D is ambiguous. The germline CDR1 and CDR2 sequences are LNHNV and YYDKDF (reference sequence). Trimming took off 0 bases at V and 10 bases at J, with 13 bases between the two ends. This CDR3 region has 14 residues. In DNA form, the CDR3 reads TGTGCCACCAGCAGAGATCGGGGTGGTCGTCCCCAGCATTTT. Protein sequence: CATSRDRGGRPQHF.

The chain is built from TRBV29-1 and TRBJ1-1; D may be TRBD1 (5 bases). In germline, CDR1 is SQVTM, CDR2 ANQGSEA. This CDR3 spans 13 amino acids. The germline V and J ends were trimmed by 4 bases and 4 bases, with 13 bases remaining between them. For the CDR3, the DNA is TGCAGCGTTGGGGCAGGGCGGACCACTGAAGCTTTCTTT. Translated: CSVGAGRTTEAFF.

The gene calls are TRBV5-4 and TRBJ2-1; TRBD2 matches at 8 bases. CDR1 and CDR2 (germline): SGHNT, YYREEE (reference sequence). The CDR3 is 14 residues long. The ends lost 4 bases at V and 7 bases at J; junction bases unmatched: 7. In DNA, the CDR3 is TGTGCCAGCAGCCCGGGACTAGGGAGAAATGAGCAGTTCTTC. As protein: CASSPGLGRNEQFF.

The rearrangement links TRBV3-1 (or the pseudogene TRBV3-2) to TRBJ1-2; D unclear. Germline loops: CDR1 LGHDT, CDR2 YNNKEL (reference sequence). V dropped 1 base and J dropped 8 bases, with 11 bases sitting between them. This CDR3 spans 13 amino acids. CDR3 residues: CASSQGPPRGYTF. The DNA of the CDR3 is TGTGCCAGCAGCCAAGGGCCTCCGAGGGGCTACACCTTC.

This sequence joins TRBV3-1 (or the pseudogene TRBV3-2) and TRBJ1-1; D not resolved. This CDR3 is built from 13 residues. Germline V gene sequence: CDR1 LGHDT, CDR2 YNNKEL (reference sequence). The V end lost 6 bases, the J end lost 1 base, and 9 bases lay between the germline ends. CDR3 sequence: CASRLRQNTEAFF. In DNA form, the CDR3 reads TGTGCCAGCAGACTCAGACAGAACACTGAAGCTTTCTTT.

This sequence joins TRBV12-3 or TRBV12-4 and TRBJ1-1; weak D call: TRBD1 (5 bases). Trimming left V 10 bases short and J 13 bases short, with 25 bases between. The CDR3 is made up of 13 amino acids. The CDR3 nucleotides are TGTGCCACCCGTCCGGACATAAATGAGGTTGTTTTCTTT. Residues: CATRPDINEVVFF.

V and J are TRBV12-3 or TRBV12-4 and TRBJ1-1; D remains unclear. This CDR3 comprises 11 residues. Trimming removed 6 bases from V and 5 bases from J, with 7 bases in between. The CDR3, as DNA: TGTGCCAGCAGGGGAGGAACTGAAGCTTTCTTT. Amino acid sequence: CASRGGTEAFF.

The genes are TRBV25-1 and TRBJ2-1, with 7 bases that match TRBD1. The CDR3 is made up of 12 amino acids. V trimming: 6 bases; J trimming: 9 bases; junction bases outside the gene matches: 5. The germline gives CDR1 MGHDK, CDR2 SYGVNS. The CDR3 region is CASSGQVIEQFF. For the CDR3, the DNA is TGTGCCAGCAGCGGACAGGTTATTGAGCAGTTCTTC. Variable domain in full (rest from reference TRBV25-1 and TRBJ2-1): EADIYQTPRYLVIGTGKKITLECSQTMGHDKMYWYQQDPGMELHLIHYSYGVNSTEKGDLSSESTVSRIRTEHFPLTLESARPSHTSQYLCASSGQVIEQFFGPGTRLTVL.

The chain is built from TRBV28 and TRBJ1-2; TRBD1 might be the D (6 bases). Trimming took off 5 bases at V and 4 bases at J, with 20 bases between the two ends. This CDR3 spans 16 amino acids. Germline CDR1 reads MDHEN; CDR2 reads SYDVKM. In nucleotides, the CDR3 is TGTGCCAGCAGTCATCTCACGCGGACAGATCTCTATGGCTACACCTTC. Encoded protein: CASSHLTRTDLYGYTF.

The V and J genes are TRBV5-1 and TRBJ2-5, with 8 bases aligning to TRBD1. This CDR3 has 14 amino acids. Germline CDR1 is SGHRS and CDR2 is YFSETQ. J lost 5 bases, V lost 2 bases, and 5 bases had no gene match. In DNA form, the CDR3 reads TGCGCCAGCAGCTTACAGGGGGACGGGGAGACCCAGTACTTC. Translation: CASSLQGDGETQYF.

This chain links TRBV24-1 with TRBJ2-1; D unclear. Germline lookup yields CDR1 KGHDR and CDR2 SFDVKD. The CDR3 spans 13 residues. Trimming shortened V by 4 bases and J by 15 bases, and 18 bases separated the two germline ends. For the CDR3, the DNA is TGTGCCACCAGTGACTGGACGGATTACTATGGGTTCTTC. Translation: CATSDWTDYYGFF.